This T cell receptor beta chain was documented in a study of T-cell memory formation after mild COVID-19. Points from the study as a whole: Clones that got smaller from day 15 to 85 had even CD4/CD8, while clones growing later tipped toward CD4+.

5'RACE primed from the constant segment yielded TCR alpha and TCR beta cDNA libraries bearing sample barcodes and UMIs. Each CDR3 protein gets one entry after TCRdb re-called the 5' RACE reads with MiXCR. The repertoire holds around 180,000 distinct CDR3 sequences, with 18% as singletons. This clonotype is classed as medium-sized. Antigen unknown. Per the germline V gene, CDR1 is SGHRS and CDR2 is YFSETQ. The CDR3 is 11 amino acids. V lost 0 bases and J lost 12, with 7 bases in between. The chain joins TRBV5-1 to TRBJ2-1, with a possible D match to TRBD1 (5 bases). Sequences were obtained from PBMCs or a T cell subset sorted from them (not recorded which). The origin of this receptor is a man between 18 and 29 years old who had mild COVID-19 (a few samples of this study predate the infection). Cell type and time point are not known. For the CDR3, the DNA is TGCGCCAGCAGCTTGGAAGGGGCGCAGTTCTTC. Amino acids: CASSLEGAQFF.